The T cell receptor (beta chain) described here comes from a study of response to subunit inactivated influenza vaccine. Points from the study as a whole: The authors suggested that every seasonal influenza vaccination recruits few new T cells.

One entry per CDR3 protein, called by TCRdb with MiXCR from the RT-PCR reads. The sample has hundreds of thousands of distinct CDR3 sequences, approximately 9.9% seen once. A note on this clonotype: Antigen unknown.

The V and J ends lost 5 bases and 3 bases respectively, with 11 bases between them. CDR3 length: 15 residues. Germline lookup yields CDR1 ENHRY and CDR2 SYGVKD. The sequences come from PBMCs from blood, collected about 6 weeks after vaccination. This TCR was sampled from a man aged 50 or older who received an inactivated influenza vaccine. The chain employs TRBV10-3 and TRBJ1-6; D perhaps matches TRBD1 (5 bases). The CDR3 is CAISSGTDYNSPLHF. CDR3 coding DNA: TGTGCCATCAGTTCCGGGACGGACTATAATTCACCCCTCCACTTT.